The 17 T cell receptor beta chains below all came from one sample that was sequenced in a study of cytomegalovirus exposure and HLA in healthy donors. The PCR was carried out with 60 Vbeta primers and 13 Jbeta primers. This table comes from immunoSEQ multiplex PCR, and its TCRdb copy is limited to in-frame clones, with some not included. The table records over 120,000 clones, roughly four fifths of them present only once. Sequenced material: PBMCs. The receptors derive from a young man in good health and CMV-seronegative.

The chain employs TRBV6-1 and TRBJ2-3, with 8 nucleotides matching TRBD2. Unmatched junction bases numbered 5, after V lost 6 bases and J lost 0 bases. The CDR3 length is 15 residues. Germline values: CDR1 MNHNS, CDR2 SASEGT. CDR3 sequence: CASRGLGISTDTQYF. DNA of the CDR3: TGTGCCAGCAGGGGACTAGGGATCAGCACAGATACGCAGTATTTT.

This clone was picked up a small number of times. In DNA, the CDR3 is TGTGCCAGCAGCTCTTTGACTAACTCCTACGAGCAGTACTTC. Translating it yields CASSSLTNSYEQYF. This chain uses TRBV11-2 with TRBJ2-7; a weak D match, TRBD2 (5 bases). The CDR3 contains 14 residues. The V gene's germline CDR1 is SGHAT and CDR2 FQNNGV. Deletions cut 4 bases from V and 0 bases from J, with 10 bases between. The entire variable domain, with the rest obtained from reference TRBV11-2 and TRBJ2-7, is as follows: EAGVAQSPRYKIIEKRQSVAFWCNPISGHATLYWYQQILGQGPKLLIQFQNNGVVDDSQLPKDRFSAERLKGVDSTLKIQPAKLEDSAVYLCASSSLTNSYEQYFGPGTRLTVT.

V is TRBV4-2 and J is TRBJ2-5; 12 nucleotides align to TRBD2. J was trimmed by 1 base and V by 1 base; bases with no gene match: 4. Per germline, CDR1 LGHNA and CDR2 YNFKEQ. CDR3 size: 17 residues. CDR3 in DNA: TGTGCCAGCAGCCAAGCTTGGACTAGCGGGGCCCAAGAGACCCAGTACTTC. Its protein is CASSQAWTSGAQETQYF.

The chain is built from TRBV7-8 and TRBJ2-3, with a possible D match to TRBD2 (6 bases). V lost 1 base to trimming and J lost 9 bases, with 11 bases between them. The CDR3 extends over 13 amino acids. Germline CDR1 and CDR2: SGHVS and FQNEAQ. CDR3 in DNA: TGTGCCAGCAGCTTAGACGGGGCGGGGACGCAGTATTTT. This encodes CASSLDGAGTQYF.

The chain is built from TRBV6-5 and TRBJ2-5, with a weak D call TRBD1 (6 bases). Trimming stripped 5 bases from V and 1 base from J, with 11 bases between. The CDR3 has 14 amino acids. Germline CDR1 reads MNHEY; CDR2 reads SVGAGI. CDR3 region: CASSLTGIQETQYF. The CDR3 region has the DNA TGTGCCAGCAGTCTCACAGGGATCCAAGAGACCCAGTACTTC.

The chain uses TRBV6-5 and TRBJ2-4, with D perhaps matching TRBD2 (5 bases). Germline assignment: CDR1 MNHEY and CDR2 SVGAGI. This CDR3 contains 16 residues. V was trimmed by 4 bases and J by 2 bases, leaving 15 bases between them. The CDR3 protein is CASSSWERATKNIQYF. In nucleotides, the CDR3 is TGTGCCAGCAGTTCCTGGGAGCGAGCGACCAAAAACATTCAGTACTTC.

CDR3 in amino acids: CASSFQRGSTDTQYF. CDR3 coding DNA: TGTGCCAGCAGCTTCCAGCGGGGTAGCACAGATACGCAGTATTTT. The chain has TRBV5-4 and TRBJ2-3; 7 bases agree with TRBD2. This CDR3 is built from 15 residues. V lost 2 bases to trimming and J lost 0 bases; unmatched junction nucleotides: 3. Germline V gene lookup returns CDR1 SGHNT and CDR2 YYREEE (reference sequence).

This clone turned up a few times. The V and J genes are TRBV7-2 and TRBJ1-1; TRBD1 might be the D (5 bases). Trimming removed 5 bases from V and 3 bases from J, with 13 bases in between. CDR1 SGHTA and CDR2 FQGNSA come from the germline V gene. The CDR3 totals 14 residues. The chain's CDR3 is CASSRHGGDTEAFF. The CDR3 DNA reads TGTGCCAGCAGCCGCCACGGGGGGGACACTGAAGCTTTCTTT.

The CDR3 here is CASRTGQSYGYTF. CDR3 nucleotide sequence: TGTGCCAGTAGGACAGGGCAAAGCTATGGCTACACCTTC. The chain combines TRBV19 with TRBJ1-2; 7 bases agree with TRBD1. The V gene's germline CDR1 is LNHDA and CDR2 SQIVND (reference sequence). There are 13 residues in the CDR3. V gave up 6 bases and J gave up 4 bases; unmatched junction bases: 5. Full variable domain (missing parts from reference TRBV19 and TRBJ1-2): DGGITQSPKYLFRKEGQNVTLSCEQNLNHDAMYWYRQDPGQGLRLIYYSQIVNDFQKGDIAEGYSVSREKKESFPLTVTSAQKNPTAFYLCASRTGQSYGYTFGSGTRLTVV.

This clone was counted once. The chain recombines TRBV28 with TRBJ2-7; a weak D match, TRBD2 (5 bases). Germline loops: CDR1 MDHEN, CDR2 SYDVKM. The length of the CDR3 is 15 residues. V gave up 7 bases and J gave up 0 bases, with 16 bases separating them. The chain's CDR3 is CASKSRLGSSYEQYF. In DNA form, the CDR3 reads TGTGCCAGCAAATCGAGGTTGGGGAGCTCCTACGAGCAGTACTTC.

V is TRBV11-2 and J is TRBJ1-6, with TRBD1 matching 9 bases. The CDR3 length is 18 residues. Per germline, CDR1 SGHAT and CDR2 FQNNGV. V was clipped by 5 bases and J by 0 bases; unmatched bases: 8. CDR3 sequence reads: CASSPQQGASSYNSPLHF. The CDR3 DNA reads TGTGCCAGCAGCCCCCAACAGGGGGCGAGCTCCTATAATTCACCCCTCCACTTT.

This chain links TRBV28 with TRBJ2-5; 9 bases align to TRBD1. V shed 4 bases, J shed 5 bases, and the junction held 5 bases outside the gene matches. CDR1 and CDR2 from the germline V gene are MDHEN and SYDVKM. The CDR3 runs 14 residues. CDR3 coding DNA: TGTGCCAGCAGTTCCCTCGGGACAGGGGAGACCCAGTACTTC. Its protein is CASSSLGTGETQYF. Combining the CDR3 with reference TRBV28 and TRBJ2-5 gives the whole variable domain DVKVTQSSRYLVKRTGEKVFLECVQDMDHENMFWYRQDPGLGLRLIYFSYDVKMKEKGDIPEGYSVSREKKERFSLILESASTNQTSMYLCASSSLGTGETQYFGPGTRLLVL.

This clone was counted at least ten times. V and J are TRBV5-4 and TRBJ1-1; 7 bases align to TRBD1. This CDR3 spans 13 amino acids. Germline CDR1 reads SGHNT; CDR2 reads YYREEE (reference sequence). V trimming: 5 bases; J trimming: 4 bases; junction bases outside the gene matches: 5. CDR3 sequence reads: CASSLDRVTEAFF. In DNA form, the CDR3 reads TGTGCCAGCAGTCTTGACAGGGTCACTGAAGCTTTCTTT.

The chain links TRBV7-8 to TRBJ2-1, with D uncertain. Germline V gene data show CDR1 as SGHVS and CDR2 as FQNEAQ. This CDR3 comprises 13 residues. Trimming pared 3 bases from V and 4 bases from J, leaving 7 bases between. The DNA for the CDR3 is TGTGCCAGCAGCTTGTCCGGTTACAATGAGCAGTTCTTC. Translation gives CASSLSGYNEQFF.

The V call is TRBV2, the J call TRBJ2-1; TRBD2 aligns across 8 bases. Trimming cost V 6 bases and J 5 bases; bases outside gene matches: 15. Germline assignment: CDR1 SNHLY and CDR2 FYNNEI. The CDR3 extends over 17 amino acids. CDR3 sequence: CASSAVGTSGYNNEQFF. CDR3 bases: TGTGCCAGCAGCGCCGTGGGAACTAGCGGATACAACAATGAGCAGTTCTTC.

The genes are TRBV19 and TRBJ2-5, with TRBD1 matching over 8 bases. CDR1 LNHDA and CDR2 SQIVND come from the germline V gene (reference sequence). CDR3 length: 14 residues. After removal of 3 bases from V and 5 bases from J, the junction contained 5 bases not matched to a gene. The CDR3 DNA reads as TGTGCCAGTAGTATCACAGGGGGATATGAGACCCAGTACTTC. Translated: CASSITGGYETQYF.

This sequence joins TRBV9 and TRBJ2-2; 9 nucleotides agree with TRBD2. V lost 6 bases, J lost 4 bases, and 10 bases stayed unmatched. The germline V gene encodes CDR1 SGDLS and CDR2 YYNGEE. This CDR3 comprises 16 residues. CDR3 sequence reads: CASNKAGGSGTGELFF. Written as DNA, the CDR3 is TGTGCCAGCAATAAAGCGGGGGGTTCGGGCACCGGGGAGCTGTTTTTT.